The 25 T cell receptor beta chains listed next were all sequenced from one sample in a study of CD8 T cells in ankylosing spondylitis. TCRdb reprocessed the 5' RACE reads via MiXCR and lists one record per CDR3 protein. The sample consists of about 310,000 distinct CDR3 sequences, roughly 20% of them appearing once. The material sequenced was blood, either unsorted or a sorted T cell fraction (not recorded which). These receptors all come from a female donor with ankylosing spondylitis or in good health (not recorded which).

This clonotype was detected a few times. The V and J genes are TRBV14 and TRBJ1-6; D ambiguous. CDR1 and CDR2 from the germline V gene are SGHDN and FVKESK. Deletions cut 1 base from V and 14 bases from J, with 9 bases between. This CDR3 contains 12 residues. The CDR3 DNA sequence: TGTGCCAGCAGCCAAGTCCCCCCGGCCCTCCACTTT. This gives the protein CASSQVPPALHF. The whole variable domain, filled in from reference TRBV14 and TRBJ1-6, reads EAGVTQFPSHSVIEKGQTVTLRCDPISGHDNLYWYRRVMGKEIKFLLHFVKESKQDESGMPNNRFLAERTGGTYSTLKVQPAELEDSGVYFCASSQVPPALHFGNGTRLTVT.

The chain combines TRBV10-2 with TRBJ2-1, with 14 bases aligning to TRBD2. Trimming cost V 11 bases and J 7 bases; bases outside gene matches: 7. This CDR3 region has 14 residues. CDR1 is WSHSY and CDR2 is SAAADI in the germline V gene. The CDR3 spells CAGSGTSGSNEQFF. The CDR3 DNA sequence: TGCGCCGGTTCCGGGACTAGCGGGAGTAATGAGCAGTTCTTC.

This clonotype was recorded a few times. The V gene is TRBV20-1, the J gene TRBJ1-2, with D tentatively TRBD1 (5 bases). Germline CDR1 and CDR2: DFQATT and SNEGSKA (reference sequence). The CDR3 consists of 13 residues. Trimming took off 0 bases at V and 5 bases at J, with 10 bases between the two ends. DNA of the CDR3: TGCAGTGCTAGAGATCACAGGTTATATGGCTACACCTTC. Its translation is CSARDHRLYGYTF.

This clonotype was counted between two and nine times. The rearrangement links TRBV10-3 to TRBJ2-4, with D unclear. Germline assignment: CDR1 ENHRY and CDR2 SYGVKD. The germline V and J ends were trimmed by 10 bases and 5 bases, with 9 bases remaining between them. The CDR3 covers 11 residues. The CDR3: CATSGENIQYF. The CDR3 region has the DNA TGTGCCACCTCAGGTGAAAACATTCAGTACTTC.

The chain carries TRBV5-1 and TRBJ1-6; the match to TRBD1 covers 8 bases. V lost 0 bases to trimming and J lost 10 bases; unmatched junction nucleotides: 9. The CDR3 spans 16 residues. Germline CDR1 reads SGHRS; CDR2 reads YFSETQ. CDR3: CASSLAFQGAGSPLHF. CDR3 in DNA: TGCGCCAGCAGCTTGGCCTTCCAGGGGGCAGGATCACCCCTCCACTTT.

J is TRBJ2-7 and V is TRBV15; 8 nucleotides align to TRBD2. The CDR3 covers 16 residues. Germline CDR1 is LNHNV and CDR2 is YYDKDF (reference sequence). V lost 0 bases to trimming and J lost 1 base; unmatched junction nucleotides: 5. CDR3 in DNA: TGTGCCACCAGCAGAGAGTTGGTAGCGGGGTCCTACGAGCAGTACTTC. It codes for CATSRELVAGSYEQYF.

The chain has TRBV7-2 and TRBJ2-7; the match to TRBD2 covers 10 bases. The V gene's germline CDR1 is SGHTA and CDR2 FQGNSA. This CDR3 contains 15 residues. The trim removed 1 base at V and 5 bases at J, leaving 5 bases unmatched. In nucleotides, the CDR3 is TGTGCCAGCAGCTTAGAGGGACTAGCGATCCACGAGCAGTACTTC. Translation gives CASSLEGLAIHEQYF.

The gene calls are TRBV20-1 and TRBJ2-5; 9 nucleotides align to TRBD2. CDR3 size: 14 residues. J gave up 4 bases and V 6 bases, and 9 bases lay outside the gene matches. Germline CDR1 is DFQATT and CDR2 is SNEGSKA (reference sequence). The DNA for the CDR3 is TGCAGTGCAAATAGGGTAGCGGGAGTAGAGACCCAGTACTTC. Its protein product is CSANRVAGVETQYF.

V is TRBV20-1 and J is TRBJ1-5; 10 nucleotides line up with TRBD1. The J segment lost 7 bases and the V segment lost 3 bases, leaving 3 bases of the junction unmatched. CDR1 and CDR2 from the germline V gene are DFQATT and SNEGSKA (reference sequence). The length of the CDR3 is 13 residues. Written as DNA, the CDR3 is TGCAGTGCTAGGACAGGGGGCTGGCAGCCCCAGCATTTT. Amino acids: CSARTGGWQPQHF.

This rearrangement joins TRBV28 to TRBJ2-7; D is unclear. CDR1 is MDHEN, CDR2 SYDVKM, per germline. CDR3 length: 14 residues. V was shortened by 5 bases and J by 3 bases, with 14 bases between the two germline ends. CDR3 in DNA: TGTGCCAGCAGTACCCCCGGCCTAAGCTACGAGCAGTACTTC. Residues: CASSTPGLSYEQYF.

This clonotype was seen a few times. The CDR3 sequence is CASSPPPANSYEQYF. The CDR3 DNA follows: TGTGCCAGCAGCCCTCCCCCAGCGAACTCCTACGAGCAGTACTTC. V usage is TRBV5-5 and J usage is TRBJ2-7; no firm D call. V was trimmed by 4 bases and J by 0 bases, leaving 14 bases between them. The CDR3 sequence is 15 residues long. The germline V gene has CDR1 SGHKS and CDR2 YYEKEE (reference sequence). Supplemented by reference TRBV5-5 and TRBJ2-7, the full variable domain reads DAGVTQSPTHLIKTRGQQVTLRCSPISGHKSVSWYQQVLGQGPQFIFQYYEKEERGRGNFPDRFSARQFPNYSSELNVNALLLGDSALYLCASSPPPANSYEQYFGPGTRLTVT.

This chain connects TRBV7-8 to TRBJ2-2; D might be TRBD1 or TRBD2, each matching 5 bases. The V gene's germline CDR1 is SGHVS and CDR2 FQNEAQ. The length of the CDR3 is 17 residues. V lost 8 bases and J lost 2, with 21 bases in between. The CDR3 bases are TGTGCCAGCGCAAGGGGCAGCCAGCGGATAAACACCGGGGAGCTGTTTTTT. Translation: CASARGSQRINTGELFF.

The table lists this clonotype with a count of one. The rearrangement joins TRBV6-5 to TRBJ2-7, with D possibly TRBD2 on 6 matching bases. The CDR3 loop spans 16 amino acids. CDR1 is MNHEY, CDR2 SVGAGI, per germline. Trimming stripped 0 bases from V and 6 bases from J, with 18 bases between. The DNA for the CDR3 is TGTGCCAGCAGTTACTCGAGGCAAAGGAGGGGAGGCGAGCAGTACTTC. This gives the protein CASSYSRQRRGGEQYF.

This clonotype came up a few times. The chain carries TRBV20-1 and TRBJ1-1; D remains unclear. Deletions cut 2 bases from V and 0 bases from J, with 7 bases between. This CDR3 region has 13 residues. Germline V gene sequence: CDR1 DFQATT, CDR2 SNEGSKA (reference sequence). CDR3 nucleotides: TGCAGTGCTAGATCCCTTCTGAACACTGAAGCTTTCTTT. Its protein product is CSARSLLNTEAFF.

Concerning this clonotype itself: The junction differs from germline at one of its ends, possibly a read error. The V gene is TRBV20-1, the J gene TRBJ2-3, with 7 bases identical to TRBD2. The germline V gene encodes CDR1 DFQATT and CDR2 SNEGSKA (reference sequence). The CDR3 contains 15 residues. Here the CDR3 reads CCARDVAGGTDTQYF. The CDR3 nucleotides read TGCTGTGCTAGAGACGTAGCGGGTGGCACAGATACGCAGTATTTT.

This chain joins TRBV12-3 or TRBV12-4 and TRBJ2-3; TRBD2 aligns across 11 bases. The CDR3 sequence is 14 residues long. V trimming: 6 bases; J trimming: 9 bases; junction bases outside the gene matches: 8. CDR3 loop: CASRPTSGSDTQYF. CDR3 DNA sequence: TGTGCCAGCAGACCCACTAGCGGGAGTGACACGCAGTATTTT.

This clonotype was seen ten or more times. The chain joins TRBV10-2 to TRBJ2-7, with 10 bases identical to TRBD2. With V trimmed by 0 bases and J by 2 bases, 1 base remained unmatched. Per the germline V gene, CDR1 is WSHSY and CDR2 is SAAADI. The CDR3 is made up of 15 amino acids. CDR3 sequence: CASSESGLAAYEQYF. CDR3 nucleotides: TGCGCCAGCAGTGAGTCCGGACTAGCGGCCTACGAGCAGTACTTC.

The gene calls are TRBV2 and TRBJ2-7; a possible D gene is TRBD2 (6 bases). V dropped 7 bases and J dropped 6 bases, with 16 bases sitting between them. Germline CDR1 reads SNHLY; CDR2 reads FYNNEI. This CDR3 is built from 13 residues. The CDR3 region is CASNYRGTGEQYF. DNA of the CDR3: TGTGCCAGCAACTACCGGGGGACGGGCGAGCAGTACTTC.

The chain has TRBV7-9 and TRBJ2-5; 8 nucleotides match TRBD2. The CDR3 loop spans 15 amino acids. From germline, CDR1 is SEHNR and CDR2 FQNEAQ (reference sequence). V shed 5 bases and J 1 base; nucleotides not matched to a gene: 6. CDR3 DNA: TGTGCCAGCAGCAAACTAGCGGAGACCCAAGAGACCCAGTACTTC. This gives the protein CASSKLAETQETQYF. The complete variable domain, with remaining parts taken from reference TRBV7-9 and TRBJ2-5, reads DTGVSQNPRHKITKRGQNVTFRCDPISEHNRLYWYRQTLGQGPEFLTYFQNEAQLEKSRLLSDRFSAERPKGSFSTLEIQRTEQGDSAMYLCASSKLAETQETQYFGPGTRLLVL.

The rearrangement links TRBV12-3 or TRBV12-4 to TRBJ2-3; 7 positions agree with TRBD2. The CDR3 consists of 15 residues. V shed 6 bases and J 2 bases; nucleotides not matched to a gene: 8. CDR3 residues: CASSPRSGVTDTQYF. CDR3 nucleotides: TGTGCCAGCAGCCCTAGGAGCGGGGTCACAGATACGCAGTATTTT.

This sequence joins TRBV5-1 and TRBJ2-7, with D tentatively TRBD2 (6 bases). The CDR3 has 17 residues. Trimming pared 4 bases from V and 2 bases from J, leaving 22 bases between. Germline V gene sequence: CDR1 SGHRS, CDR2 YFSETQ. The chain's CDR3 is CASSLDQTGGLAYEQYF. In DNA form, the CDR3 reads TGCGCCAGCAGCCTAGACCAGACCGGGGGTCTCGCCTACGAGCAGTACTTC.

The chain joins TRBV10-3 to TRBJ2-7; D gene uncertain. Germline CDR1 is ENHRY and CDR2 is SYGVKD. With 3 bases removed from V and 2 bases from J, the gap between germline ends came to 8 bases. The CDR3 sequence is 13 residues long. The CDR3 region has the DNA TGTGCCATCAGTGAAAGGATCCCCTACGAGCAGTACTTC. This codes for CAISERIPYEQYF.

The V gene is TRBV12-3 or TRBV12-4, the J gene TRBJ1-6; the D gene is possibly TRBD1 (6 bases). CDR3 length: 15 residues. The V and J ends lost 5 bases and 10 bases respectively, with 18 bases between them. CDR3 coding DNA: TGTGCCAGCAGTCAGGGGAGGACGGAAGAATCACCCCTCCACTTT. It is translated as CASSQGRTEESPLHF.

This chain connects TRBV20-1 to TRBJ1-2; 7 nucleotides match TRBD1. Germline V lookup: CDR1 DFQATT, CDR2 SNEGSKA (reference sequence). CDR3 length: 13 residues. J was trimmed by 2 bases and V by 5 bases; bases with no gene match: 5. CDR3 sequence: CSAYSRGNYGYTF. The CDR3 DNA is TGCAGTGCTTACAGCAGGGGGAACTATGGCTACACCTTC.

About this clonotype itself: One end of the junction varies from germline; a read error may be responsible. The V gene is TRBV20-1, the J gene TRBJ1-1; 7 nucleotides line up with TRBD1. The CDR3 is 15 amino acids. The V gene's germline CDR1 is DFQATT and CDR2 SNEGSKA (reference sequence). This chain's CDR3 is CRARTLDRAGTEAFF. The CDR3 DNA is TGCAGAGCTAGAACTCTAGACAGGGCGGGCACTGAAGCTTTCTTT.